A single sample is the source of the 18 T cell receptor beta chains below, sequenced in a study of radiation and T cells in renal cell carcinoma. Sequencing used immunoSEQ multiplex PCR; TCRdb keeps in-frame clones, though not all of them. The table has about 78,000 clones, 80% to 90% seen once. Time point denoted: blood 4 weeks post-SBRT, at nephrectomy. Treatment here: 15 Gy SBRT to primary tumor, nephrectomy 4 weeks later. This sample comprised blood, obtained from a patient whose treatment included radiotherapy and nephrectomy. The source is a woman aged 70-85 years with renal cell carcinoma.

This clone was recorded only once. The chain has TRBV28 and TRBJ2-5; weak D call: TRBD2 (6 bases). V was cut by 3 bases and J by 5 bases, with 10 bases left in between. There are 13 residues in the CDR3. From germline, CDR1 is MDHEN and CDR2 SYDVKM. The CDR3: CASSLGGVETQYF. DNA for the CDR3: TGTGCCAGCAGTTTGGGGGGAGTGGAGACCCAGTACTTC.

CDR3 nucleotides: TGTGCCAGCAACCCCACCTCACAGGGGGCGGAATCACCCCTCCACTTT. It is translated as CASNPTSQGAESPLHF. This rearrangement joins TRBV4-2 to TRBJ1-6, with 9 bases identical to TRBD1. The V and J ends lost 7 bases and 10 bases, in that order; junction bases with no gene match: 14. The CDR3 loop spans 16 amino acids. The germline gives CDR1 LGHNA, CDR2 YNFKEQ.

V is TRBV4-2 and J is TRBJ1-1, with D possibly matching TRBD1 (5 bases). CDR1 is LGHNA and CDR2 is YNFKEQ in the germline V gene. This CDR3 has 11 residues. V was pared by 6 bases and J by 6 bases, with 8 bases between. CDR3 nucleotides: TGTGCCAGCAGGAGGGGTGCTGAAGCTTTCTTT. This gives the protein CASRRGAEAFF.

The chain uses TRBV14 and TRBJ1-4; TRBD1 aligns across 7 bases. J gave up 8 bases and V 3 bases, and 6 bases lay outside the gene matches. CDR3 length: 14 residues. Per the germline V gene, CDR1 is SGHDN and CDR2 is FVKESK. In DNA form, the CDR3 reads TGTGCCAGCAGCCATGTGGGGACAGTGGAAAAACTGTTTTTT. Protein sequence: CASSHVGTVEKLFF.

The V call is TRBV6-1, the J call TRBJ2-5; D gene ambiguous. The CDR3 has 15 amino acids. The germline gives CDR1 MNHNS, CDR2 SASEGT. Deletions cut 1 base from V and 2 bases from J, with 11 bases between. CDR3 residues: CASSEEGRPQETQYF. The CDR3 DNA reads TGTGCCAGCAGTGAAGAGGGCAGGCCACAAGAGACCCAGTACTTC.

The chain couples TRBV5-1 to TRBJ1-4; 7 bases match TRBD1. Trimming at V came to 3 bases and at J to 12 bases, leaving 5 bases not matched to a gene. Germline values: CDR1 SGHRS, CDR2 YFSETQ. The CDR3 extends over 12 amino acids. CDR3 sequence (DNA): TGCGCCAGCAGCTGGAGACAGGGAGAACTGTTTTTT. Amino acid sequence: CASSWRQGELFF.

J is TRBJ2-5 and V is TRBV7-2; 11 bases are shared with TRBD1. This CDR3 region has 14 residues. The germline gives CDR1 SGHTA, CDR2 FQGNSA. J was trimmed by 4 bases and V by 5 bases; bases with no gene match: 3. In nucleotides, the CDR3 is TGTGCCAGCAGCCGGGACAGGGGGTCAGAGACCCAGTACTTC. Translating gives CASSRDRGSETQYF.

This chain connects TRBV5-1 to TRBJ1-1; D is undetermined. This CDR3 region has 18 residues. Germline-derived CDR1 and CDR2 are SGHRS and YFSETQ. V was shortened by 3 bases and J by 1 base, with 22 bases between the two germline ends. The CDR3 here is CASSSITGFGRGNTEAFF. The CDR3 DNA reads TGCGCCAGCAGCTCCATAACGGGGTTTGGAAGAGGGAACACTGAAGCTTTCTTT. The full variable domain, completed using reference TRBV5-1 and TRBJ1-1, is KAGVTQTPRYLIKTRGQQVTLSCSPISGHRSVSWYQQTPGQGLQFLFEYFSETQRNKGNFPGRFSGRQFSNSRSEMNVSTLELGDSALYLCASSSITGFGRGNTEAFFGQGTRLTVV.

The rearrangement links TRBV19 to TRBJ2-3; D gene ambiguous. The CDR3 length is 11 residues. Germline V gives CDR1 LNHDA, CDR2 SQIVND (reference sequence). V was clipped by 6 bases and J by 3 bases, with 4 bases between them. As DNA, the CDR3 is TGTGCCAGTAGACTAACAGATACGCAGTATTTT. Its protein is CASRLTDTQYF.

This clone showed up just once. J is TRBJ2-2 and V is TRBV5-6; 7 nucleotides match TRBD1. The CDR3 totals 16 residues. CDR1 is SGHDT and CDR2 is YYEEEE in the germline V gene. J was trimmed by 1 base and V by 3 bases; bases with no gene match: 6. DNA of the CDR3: TGTGCCAGCAGCTCGACGACAGGGCGGAACACCGGGGAGCTGTTTTTT. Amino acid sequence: CASSSTTGRNTGELFF. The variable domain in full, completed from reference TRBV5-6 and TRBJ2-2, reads DAGVTQSPTHLIKTRGQQVTLRCSPKSGHDTVSWYQQALGQGPQFIFQYYEEEERQRGNFPDRFSGHQFPNYSSELNVNALLLGDSALYLCASSSTTGRNTGELFFGEGSRLTVL.

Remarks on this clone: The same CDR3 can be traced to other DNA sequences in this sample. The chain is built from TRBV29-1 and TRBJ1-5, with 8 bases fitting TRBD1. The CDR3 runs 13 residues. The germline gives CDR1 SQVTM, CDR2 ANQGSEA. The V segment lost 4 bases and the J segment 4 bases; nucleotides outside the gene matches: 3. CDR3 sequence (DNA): TGCAGCGTTGGCACAGGGGGTAATCAGCCCCAGCATTTT. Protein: CSVGTGGNQPQHF.

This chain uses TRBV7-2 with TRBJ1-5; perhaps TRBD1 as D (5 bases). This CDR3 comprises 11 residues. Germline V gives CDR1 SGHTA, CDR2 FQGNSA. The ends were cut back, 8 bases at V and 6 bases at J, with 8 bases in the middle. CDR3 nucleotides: TGTGCCAGCGGGCAGGGTCAGCCCCAGCATTTT. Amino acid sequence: CASGQGQPQHF.

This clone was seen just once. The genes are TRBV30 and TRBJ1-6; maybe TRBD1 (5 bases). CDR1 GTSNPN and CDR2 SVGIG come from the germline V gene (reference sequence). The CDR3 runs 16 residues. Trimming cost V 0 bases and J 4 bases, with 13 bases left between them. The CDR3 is CAWSVFGAEYNSPLHF. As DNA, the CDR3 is TGTGCCTGGAGTGTGTTTGGGGCAGAATATAATTCACCCCTCCACTTT. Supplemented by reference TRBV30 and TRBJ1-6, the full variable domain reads SQTIHQWPATLVQPVGSPLSLECTVEGTSNPNLYWYRQAAGRGLQLLFYSVGIGQISSEVPQNLSASRPQDRQFILSSKKLLLSDSGFYLCAWSVFGAEYNSPLHFGNGTRLTVT.

The CDR3 DNA sequence: TGTGCCAGCAGCTTAGCCTCTTATGGGGGAAACAATGAGCAGTTCTTC. Amino acids: CASSLASYGGNNEQFF. The gene calls are TRBV11-3 and TRBJ2-1; the D gene could be TRBD1 or TRBD2 (5 bases each). The CDR3 is 16 amino acids. CDR1 and CDR2 (germline): SGHNT, YENEEA. V shed 1 base and J shed 5 bases, with 15 bases lying between them.

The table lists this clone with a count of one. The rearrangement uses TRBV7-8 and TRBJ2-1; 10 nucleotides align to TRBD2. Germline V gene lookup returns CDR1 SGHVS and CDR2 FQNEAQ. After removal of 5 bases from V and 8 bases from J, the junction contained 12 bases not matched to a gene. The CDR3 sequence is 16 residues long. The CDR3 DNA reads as TGTGCCAGCAGCCTAAGAGCGGGGGGGCCGAGTGATGAGCAGTTCTTC. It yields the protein CASSLRAGGPSDEQFF.

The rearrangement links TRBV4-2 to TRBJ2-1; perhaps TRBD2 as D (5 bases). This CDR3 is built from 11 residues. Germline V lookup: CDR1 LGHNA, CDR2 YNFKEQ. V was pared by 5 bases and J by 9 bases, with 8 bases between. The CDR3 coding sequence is TGTGCCAGCAGCTTAGGAGGTGAGCAGTTCTTC. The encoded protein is CASSLGGEQFF.

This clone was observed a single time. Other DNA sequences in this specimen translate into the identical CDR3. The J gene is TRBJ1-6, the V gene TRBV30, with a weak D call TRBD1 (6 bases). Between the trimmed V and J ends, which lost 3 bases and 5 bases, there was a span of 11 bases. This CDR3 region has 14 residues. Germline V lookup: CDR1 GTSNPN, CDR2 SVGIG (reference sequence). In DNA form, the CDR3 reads TGTGCCTGGAGACAGGGAACTGATAATTCACCCCTCCACTTT. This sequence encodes CAWRQGTDNSPLHF. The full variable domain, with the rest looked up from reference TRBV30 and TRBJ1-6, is SQTIHQWPATLVQPVGSPLSLECTVEGTSNPNLYWYRQAAGRGLQLLFYSVGIGQISSEVPQNLSASRPQDRQFILSSKKLLLSDSGFYLCAWRQGTDNSPLHFGNGTRLTVT.

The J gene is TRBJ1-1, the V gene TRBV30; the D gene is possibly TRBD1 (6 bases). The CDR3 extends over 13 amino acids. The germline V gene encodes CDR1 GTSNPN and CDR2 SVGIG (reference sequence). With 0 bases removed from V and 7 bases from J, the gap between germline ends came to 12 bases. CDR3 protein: CAWSVGGPLEAFF. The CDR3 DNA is TGTGCCTGGAGTGTGGGGGGCCCTCTTGAAGCTTTCTTT.